The table lists the clone carrying this T cell receptor (beta chain) with a few counts. Its target is not known. This sample is part of a study of T cells in Graves' hyperthyroidism and ophthalmopathy. The source material, RNA transcripts, was used to amplify TCR beta CDR3 regions. First-round RT-PCR with HTBI primers amplified the TCR CDR3 region. A single record per CDR3 protein comes from TCRdb applying MiXCR to the multiplex PCR reads. The sample yields a few hundred thousand distinct CDR3 sequences, approximately 14% seen once. Study outcomes and limitations: Ophthalmopathy was model-predicted a median around 6.1 months pre-onset. The majority of expanded thyroid clonotypes above 0.001 also appeared in blood.

Over 18 months, lack of ophthalmopathy progression marked Graves' hyperthyroidism as stable. Each diagnosis drew on symptoms, thyroxine, TRAb, thyroid ultrasound and orbital computed tomography findings. The origin of this receptor is a woman aged 25 to 39 with Graves' hyperthyroidism. The material sequenced was blood.

The CDR3 DNA reads as TGTGCCACTAGCGGGAGAGGATACAATGAGCAGTTCTTC. Its translation is CATSGRGYNEQFF. The chain has TRBV19 and TRBJ2-1; TRBD2 matches 10 bases. Germline CDR1 LNHDA, CDR2 SQIVND (reference sequence). V shed 10 bases and J 4 bases; nucleotides not matched to a gene: 4. The CDR3 is 13 residues long.